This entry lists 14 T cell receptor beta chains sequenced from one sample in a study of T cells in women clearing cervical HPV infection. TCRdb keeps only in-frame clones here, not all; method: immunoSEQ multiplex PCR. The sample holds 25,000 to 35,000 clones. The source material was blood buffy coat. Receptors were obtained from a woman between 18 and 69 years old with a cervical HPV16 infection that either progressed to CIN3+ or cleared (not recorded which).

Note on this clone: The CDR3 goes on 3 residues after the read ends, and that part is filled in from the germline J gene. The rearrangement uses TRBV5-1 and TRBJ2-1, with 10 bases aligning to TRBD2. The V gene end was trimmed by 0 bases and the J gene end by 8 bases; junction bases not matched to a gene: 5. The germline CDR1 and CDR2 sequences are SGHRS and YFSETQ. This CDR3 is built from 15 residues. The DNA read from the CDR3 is TGCGCCAGCAGCTTGGGGCTAGCGGGAGCGTATGAG. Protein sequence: CASSLGLAGAYE. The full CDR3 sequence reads CASSLGLAGAYEQFF.

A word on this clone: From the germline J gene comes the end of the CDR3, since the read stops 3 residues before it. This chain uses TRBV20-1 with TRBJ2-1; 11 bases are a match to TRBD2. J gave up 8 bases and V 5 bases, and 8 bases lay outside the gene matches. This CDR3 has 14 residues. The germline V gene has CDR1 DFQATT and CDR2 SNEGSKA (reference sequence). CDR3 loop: CSAPIAGGPDEQFF. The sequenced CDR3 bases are TGCAGTGCTCCAATAGCGGGAGGGCCAGATGAG.

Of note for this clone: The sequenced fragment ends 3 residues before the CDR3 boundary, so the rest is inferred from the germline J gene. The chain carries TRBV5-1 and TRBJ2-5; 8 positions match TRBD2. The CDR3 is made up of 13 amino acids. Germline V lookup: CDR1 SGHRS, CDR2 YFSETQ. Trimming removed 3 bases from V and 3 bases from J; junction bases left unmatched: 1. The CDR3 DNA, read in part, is TGCGCCAGCAGCTCAGCGGGGGAAGAGACC. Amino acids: CASSSAGEET. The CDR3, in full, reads CASSSAGEETQYF.

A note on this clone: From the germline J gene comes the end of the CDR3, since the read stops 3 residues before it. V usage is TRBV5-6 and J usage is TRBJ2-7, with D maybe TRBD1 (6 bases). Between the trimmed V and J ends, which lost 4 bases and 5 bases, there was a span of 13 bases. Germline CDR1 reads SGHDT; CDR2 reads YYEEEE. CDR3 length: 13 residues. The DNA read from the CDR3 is TGTGCCAGCAGCCATACAGGGTCCCACGAG. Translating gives CASSHTGSHE. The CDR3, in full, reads CASSHTGSHEQYF.

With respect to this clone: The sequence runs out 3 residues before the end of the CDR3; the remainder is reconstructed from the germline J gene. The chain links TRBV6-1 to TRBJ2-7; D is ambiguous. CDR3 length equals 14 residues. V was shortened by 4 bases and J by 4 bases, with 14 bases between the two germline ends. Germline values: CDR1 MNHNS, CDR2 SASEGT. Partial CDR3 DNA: TGTGCCAGCAGTGGATCGACTCTTGTTTACGAG. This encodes CASSGSTLVYE. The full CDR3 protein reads CASSGSTLVYEQYF.

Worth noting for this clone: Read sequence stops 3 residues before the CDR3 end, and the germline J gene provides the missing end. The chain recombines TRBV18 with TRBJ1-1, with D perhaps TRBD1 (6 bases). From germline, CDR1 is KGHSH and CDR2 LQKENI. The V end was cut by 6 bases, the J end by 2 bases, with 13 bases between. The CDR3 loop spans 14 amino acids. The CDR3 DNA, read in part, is TGTGCCAGCTCGCCGAGGACAGCCAACACTGAA. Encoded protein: CASSPRTANTE. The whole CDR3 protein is CASSPRTANTEAFF.

The DNA read from the CDR3 is TGTGCCAGCAGTGAACAGCGGGGGGGCCAAGAGACC. Amino acids: CASSEQRGGQET. The full CDR3 reads CASSEQRGGQETQYF. This sequence joins TRBV2 and TRBJ2-5; 10 bases map to TRBD2. The read finishes 3 residues shy of the CDR3 end, and the germline J gene is used to complete it. Trimming cost V 2 bases and J 1 base; bases outside gene matches: 1. The germline V gene has CDR1 SNHLY and CDR2 FYNNEI. CDR3 length equals 15 residues.

CDR3 DNA, as far as it was read: TGCGCTAGCTTAAGGGGGCCTTCCTACGAG. Protein: CASLRGPSYE. The whole CDR3 protein is CASLRGPSYEQYF. The chain links TRBV10-2 to TRBJ2-7, with 7 bases fitting TRBD1. The read ends 3 residues before the CDR3 terminus; that terminus is restored from the germline J gene. There are 13 residues in the CDR3. Germline V lookup: CDR1 WSHSY, CDR2 SAAADI.

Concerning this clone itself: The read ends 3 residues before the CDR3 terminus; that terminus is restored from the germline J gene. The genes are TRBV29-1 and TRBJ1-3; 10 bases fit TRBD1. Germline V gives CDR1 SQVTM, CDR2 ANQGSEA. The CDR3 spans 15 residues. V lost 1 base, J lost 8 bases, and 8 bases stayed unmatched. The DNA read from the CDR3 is TGCAGCGTTGAAGGGGGACAGGGGAAGAGGGACACC. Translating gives CSVEGGQGKRDT. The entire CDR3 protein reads CSVEGGQGKRDTIYF.

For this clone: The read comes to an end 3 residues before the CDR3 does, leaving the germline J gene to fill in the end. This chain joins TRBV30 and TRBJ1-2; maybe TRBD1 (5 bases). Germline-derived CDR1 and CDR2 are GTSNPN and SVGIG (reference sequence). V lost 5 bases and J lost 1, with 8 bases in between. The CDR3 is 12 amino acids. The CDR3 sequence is CAWEDINYGYTF. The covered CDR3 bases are TGTGCCTGGGAGGACATTAACTATGGC.

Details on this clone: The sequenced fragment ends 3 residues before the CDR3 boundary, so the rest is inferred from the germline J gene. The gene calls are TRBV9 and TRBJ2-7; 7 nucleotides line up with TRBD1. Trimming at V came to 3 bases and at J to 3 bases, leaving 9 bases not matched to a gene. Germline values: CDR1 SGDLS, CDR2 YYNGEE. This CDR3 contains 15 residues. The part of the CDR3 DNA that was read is TGTGCCAGCAGCGCATCGACAGGGTTGGGCTACGAG. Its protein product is CASSASTGLGYE. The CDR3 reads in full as CASSASTGLGYEQYF.

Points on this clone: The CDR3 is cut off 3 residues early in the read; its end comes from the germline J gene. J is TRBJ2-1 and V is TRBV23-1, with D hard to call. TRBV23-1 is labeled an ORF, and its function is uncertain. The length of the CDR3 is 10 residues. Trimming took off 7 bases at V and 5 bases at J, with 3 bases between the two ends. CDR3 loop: CASTNNEQFF. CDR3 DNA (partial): TGCGCCAGCACAAACAATGAG.

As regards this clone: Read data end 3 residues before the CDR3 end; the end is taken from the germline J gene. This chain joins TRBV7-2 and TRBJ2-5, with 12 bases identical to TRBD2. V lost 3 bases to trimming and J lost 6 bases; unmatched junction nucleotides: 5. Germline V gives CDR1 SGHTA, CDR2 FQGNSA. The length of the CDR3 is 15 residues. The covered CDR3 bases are TGTGCCAGCAGCTTGACTAGCGGGGGACCTCAGACC. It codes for CASSLTSGGPQT. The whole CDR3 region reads CASSLTSGGPQTQYF.

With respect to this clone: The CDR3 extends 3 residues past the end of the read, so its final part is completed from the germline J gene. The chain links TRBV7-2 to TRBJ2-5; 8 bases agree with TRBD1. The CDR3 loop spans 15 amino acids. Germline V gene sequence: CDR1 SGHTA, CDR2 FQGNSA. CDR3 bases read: TGTGCCAGCAGCTTATTTACAGGGGGAGATGGAACC. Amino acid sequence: CASSLFTGGDGT. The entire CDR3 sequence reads CASSLFTGGDGTQYF.